These 3 T cell receptor beta chains were sequenced from one sample in a study of blood T cell repertoires in COVID-19. The repertoire was sequenced with immunoSEQ multiplex PCR; TCRdb's copy has only in-frame clones and lacks some. The data show 35,000 to 45,000 clones, with around 75% seen just once and about 60% held by the top ten. Sequencing used peripheral blood. All receptors come from a man aged 80 or over with acute or convalescent COVID-19.

The chain employs TRBV6-5 and TRBJ1-1; D gene unclear. The CDR3 is 14 residues long. Germline CDR1 reads MNHEY; CDR2 reads SVGAGI. V lost 8 bases, J lost 1 base, and 14 bases lay in between. DNA of the CDR3: TGTGCCAGCGAGAGCGGTGGGTCGAACACTGAAGCTTTCTTT. It is translated as CASESGGSNTEAFF.

J is TRBJ2-1 and V is TRBV2, with D possibly matching TRBD2 (5 bases). Deletions cut 7 bases from V and 0 bases from J, with 13 bases between. Germline loops: CDR1 SNHLY, CDR2 FYNNEI. The CDR3 extends over 15 amino acids. CDR3 in amino acids: CASNRGGFSYNEQFF. As DNA, the CDR3 is TGTGCCAGCAATCGAGGCGGGTTCTCCTACAATGAGCAGTTCTTC. Together with reference TRBV2 and TRBJ2-1, the CDR3 gives the full variable domain: EPEVTQTPSHQVTQMGQEVILRCVPISNHLYFYWYRQILGQKVEFLVSFYNNEISEKSEIFDDQFSVERPDGSNFTLKIRSTKLEDSAMYFCASNRGGFSYNEQFFGPGTRLTVL.

The chain has TRBV6-1 and TRBJ2-5; tentatively, D is TRBD2 (5 bases). CDR3 length: 14 amino acids. V shed 3 bases and J shed 1 base, with 9 bases lying between them. Germline V gene sequence: CDR1 MNHNS, CDR2 SASEGT. CDR3 DNA sequence: TGTGCCAGCAGTGATATGAGCGGCCAAGAGACCCAGTACTTC. It specifies CASSDMSGQETQYF.